This TCR beta chain comes out of a study of Ad26.COV2.S vaccination and SARS-CoV-2 variants. Study details: The donor participated in the COV1001 trial, in its Ad26.COV2.S arm. Participants got Ad26.COV2.S intramuscularly, once or twice 56 days apart. Study results and caveats: A substantial breadth of spike-specific CD8+ and CD4+ T cell responses after vaccination has been reported.

Specified treatment: about 20 received Ad26.COV2.S at low or high dose, single or two shots; roughly five received placebo; per-sample allocation not given. Sampling happened 63 days after the first vaccine or placebo injection. On this clone itself: Its antigen is not identified.

Germline loops: CDR1 SGHVS, CDR2 FQNEAQ. V was shortened by 5 bases and J by 2 bases, with 5 bases between the two germline ends. The CDR3 is made up of 12 amino acids. Method: immunoSEQ multiplex PCR; TCRdb's copy keeps in-frame clones and lacks some. The table shows about 400,000 clones, with roughly 90% occurring only once. This specimen consisted of peripheral blood, obtained in a trial of Ad26.COV2.S vaccine versus placebo. V and J are TRBV7-8 and TRBJ2-3; D gene ambiguous. This receptor was identified in a person between 18 and 65 years old who received the Ad26.COV2.S COVID-19 vaccine or a placebo. CDR3 bases: TGTGCCAGCAGCCCCTTCACAGATACGCAGTATTTT. Protein sequence: CASSPFTDTQYF.